These 23 T cell receptor beta chains were sequenced from one sample in a study of blood T cells in healthy people across ages. A second PCR, run for roughly 7 to 11 cycles, used a sample-barcoded 5' primer plus a J-beta primer mix. MiXCR, run by TCRdb on the 5' RACE reads, gives a single entry per CDR3 protein. Counted here are under 1 million distinct CDR3 sequences, under 45% occurring once; the ten biggest clones make up roughly 19%. Sequencing was performed on blood. The receptors stem from a man aged 60 to 75 in good health.

The gene calls are TRBV7-6 and TRBJ2-5; 12 nucleotides match TRBD2. Per the germline V gene, CDR1 is SGHVS and CDR2 is FNYEAQ. This CDR3 has 16 amino acids. After removal of 5 bases from V and 11 bases from J, the junction contained 15 bases not matched to a gene. CDR3 in amino acids: CASSASSGGVGNEQYF. The CDR3 region has the DNA TGTGCCAGCAGCGCTTCTAGCGGGGGGGTCGGAAATGAGCAGTACTTC.

This clonotype occurred many times. The chain combines TRBV4-3 with TRBJ2-6, with D hard to call. The CDR3 is 16 residues long. V was shortened by 0 bases and J by 2 bases, with 8 bases between the two germline ends. Germline CDR1 LGHNA, CDR2 YSLEER. CDR3 amino acids: CASSQDQDPGANVLTF. CDR3 coding DNA: TGCGCCAGCAGCCAAGATCAAGATCCTGGGGCCAACGTCCTGACTTTC.

This chain joins TRBV2 and TRBJ1-2; 8 bases are shared with TRBD1. CDR3 length: 13 residues. V was pared by 6 bases and J by 3 bases, with 3 bases of the junction left unmatched. CDR1 and CDR2 from the germline V gene are SNHLY and FYNNEI. In DNA form, the CDR3 reads TGTGCCAGCAGGACAGGGGTATACTATGGCTACACCTTC. It specifies CASRTGVYYGYTF.

On this clonotype itself: This may stem from a read error, because a much larger clone lies one nucleotide away. The chain joins TRBV29-1 to TRBJ2-4; 7 nucleotides line up with TRBD1. This CDR3 contains 12 residues. Losses at the gene ends were 7 bases for V and 15 bases for J; bases not matched to a gene: 15. The germline gives CDR1 SQVTM, CDR2 ANQGSEA. The CDR3 DNA sequence: TGCAGCGGAGGGGGCGAGATAGAGACCCGGTACTTC. It specifies CSGGGEIETRYF.

This clonotype was seen a few times. Germline is not matched at one junction end, which may reflect a read error. Here the CDR3 reads CSARDHAEAFF. The CDR3 DNA reads as TGCAGTGCACGGGACCACGCTGAGGCTTTCTTT. V and J are TRBV20-1 and TRBJ1-1, with D possibly being TRBD1 (5 bases). The germline V gene encodes CDR1 DFQATT and CDR2 SNEGSKA (reference sequence). The CDR3 sequence is 11 residues long.

This clonotype occurred a few times. The chain carries TRBV30 and TRBJ2-7; D not certain. The ends were cut back, 5 bases at V and 6 bases at J, with 14 bases in the middle. Germline V gives CDR1 GTSNPN, CDR2 SVGIG (reference sequence). CDR3 length equals 12 residues. CDR3 coding DNA: TGTGCCTGGGCTTTTGGGGAATCCGAGCAGTACTTC. Protein: CAWAFGESEQYF.

J is TRBJ2-1 and V is TRBV9; 7 bases line up with TRBD2. Germline CDR1 is SGDLS and CDR2 is YYNGEE. There are 16 residues in the CDR3. V was pared by 0 bases and J by 13 bases, with 16 bases of the junction left unmatched. The chain's CDR3 is CASSVGIRAGRETQFF. The DNA of the CDR3 is TGTGCCAGCAGCGTAGGGATCCGAGCGGGAAGGGAGACCCAGTTCTTC. Based on the CDR3 plus reference TRBV9 and TRBJ2-1, the full variable domain is DSGVTQTPKHLITATGQRVTLRCSPRSGDLSVYWYQQSLDQGLQFLIQYYNGEERAKGNILERFSAQQFPDLHSELNLSSLELGDSALYFCASSVGIRAGRETQFFGPGTRLTVL.

This clonotype occurred a few times. In DNA form, the CDR3 reads TGTGCCAGCACCCATTGGGGGGGGAGAAATGAGCAGTTCTTC. Translating it yields CASTHWGGRNEQFF. V and J are TRBV28 and TRBJ2-1, with TRBD2 identical over 7 bases. CDR3 length equals 14 residues. The V gene's germline CDR1 is MDHEN and CDR2 SYDVKM. V shed 7 bases, J shed 7 bases, and the junction held 10 bases outside the gene matches.

The V call is TRBV4-1, the J call TRBJ1-5, with 7 bases matching TRBD1. The CDR3 length is 15 residues. V gave up 0 bases and J gave up 7 bases; unmatched junction bases: 6. The germline gives CDR1 MGHRA, CDR2 YSYEKL. The CDR3 DNA is TGCGCCAGCAGCCAAGAGGGTCAGGACAGGCAGCCCCAGCATTTT. Its translation: CASSQEGQDRQPQHF.

This chain joins TRBV5-1 and TRBJ2-1; 14 nucleotides align to TRBD2. The CDR3 has 17 amino acids. V lost 2 bases and J lost 3; bases outside the gene matches: 4. The germline gives CDR1 SGHRS, CDR2 YFSETQ. CDR3 bases: TGCGCCAGCAGCTTCATGGGACTAGCGGGAGTCTACAATGAGCAGTTCTTC. Amino acid sequence: CASSFMGLAGVYNEQFF.

As to this clonotype: A junction boundary mismatches the germline segment, possibly from a read error. J is TRBJ2-5 and V is TRBV18, with TRBD2 matching 15 bases. The germline V gene encodes CDR1 KGHSH and CDR2 LQKENI. The CDR3 is 19 amino acids. DNA of the CDR3: TGTGCCAGTTCACCACGGGGGACTAGCGGGGGGACCTCCTACAATGAGCAGTACTTC. Translated: CASSPRGTSGGTSYNEQYF.

The rearrangement links TRBV20-1 to TRBJ1-1; D is undetermined. Deletions cut 3 bases from V and 7 bases from J, with 9 bases between. CDR1 DFQATT and CDR2 SNEGSKA come from the germline V gene (reference sequence). The CDR3 is made up of 11 amino acids. The CDR3 spells CSASIRDEAFF. The CDR3 DNA sequence: TGCAGTGCTAGCATACGGGATGAAGCTTTCTTT.

A few counts support this clonotype. The J gene is TRBJ2-7, the V gene TRBV2, with D perhaps matching TRBD1 or TRBD2 (5 bases each). The CDR3 length is 11 residues. In germline, CDR1 is SNHLY, CDR2 FYNNEI. Between the trimmed V and J ends, which lost 5 bases and 7 bases, there was a span of 9 bases. The CDR3 loop reads CASSSEGEQYF. The CDR3 DNA follows: TGTGCCAGCAGTTCAGAGGGGGAGCAGTACTTC. The full variable domain, in which reference TRBV2 and TRBJ2-7 provide the parts outside the CDR3, is EPEVTQTPSHQVTQMGQEVILRCVPISNHLYFYWYRQILGQKVEFLVSFYNNEISEKSEIFDDQFSVERPDGSNFTLKIRSTKLEDSAMYFCASSSEGEQYFGPGTRLTVT.

The table lists this clonotype with a few counts. The V call is TRBV29-1, the J call TRBJ2-5; TRBD2 is a possible D gene (6 bases). V gave up 5 bases and J gave up 4 bases, with 11 bases separating them. The CDR3 has 12 amino acids. Germline lookup yields CDR1 SQVTM and CDR2 ANQGSEA. The CDR3 loop reads CSVREVGETQYF. In DNA, the CDR3 is TGCAGCGTTAGGGAGGTGGGAGAGACCCAGTACTTC.

This clonotype occurred once. This rearrangement joins TRBV20-1 to TRBJ2-7; weak D call: TRBD1 (6 bases). The V end lost 3 bases, the J end lost 2 bases, and 14 bases lay between the germline ends. Germline V CDR1 and CDR2: DFQATT, SNEGSKA (reference sequence). The CDR3 length is 14 residues. CDR3: CSARKGQFPYEQYF. As DNA, the CDR3 is TGCAGTGCTAGGAAAGGACAGTTCCCCTACGAGCAGTACTTC.

The chain couples TRBV4-3 to TRBJ2-3; TRBD2 agrees at 8 bases. The CDR3 loop spans 20 amino acids. V lost 0 bases to trimming and J lost 1 base; unmatched junction nucleotides: 15. Germline lookup yields CDR1 LGHNA and CDR2 YSLEER. The CDR3 nucleotides are TGCGCCAGCAGCCAAGATCCGTTTAGCGGGGCAATAAGGGGCACAGATACGCAGTATTTT. Translation: CASSQDPFSGAIRGTDTQYF.

The chain carries TRBV4-3 and TRBJ2-7; perhaps TRBD1 as D (5 bases). Germline V CDR1 and CDR2: LGHNA, YSLEER. Trimming pared 0 bases from V and 4 bases from J, leaving 19 bases between. CDR3 length: 17 amino acids. The CDR3 loop reads CASSQDFLAGRFYEQYF. The DNA for the CDR3 is TGCGCCAGCAGCCAAGATTTTTTGGCAGGGCGTTTTTACGAGCAGTACTTC.

J is TRBJ2-1 and V is TRBV5-1; 7 bases line up with TRBD2. The germline CDR1 and CDR2 sequences are SGHRS and YFSETQ. The CDR3 totals 15 residues. V dropped 4 bases and J dropped 4; count of bases not matched to a gene: 8. The CDR3 bases are TGCGCCAGCAGCGACCAGCGGGGCGCTTACAATGAGCAGTTCTTC. This sequence encodes CASSDQRGAYNEQFF.

This clonotype was seen more than once but under ten times. The rearrangement joins TRBV7-9 to TRBJ2-5; TRBD1 matches 7 bases. Gene TRBJ2-7 matches the end of the DNA better, so the J call may be wrong. Germline CDR1 reads SEHNR; CDR2 reads FQNEAQ (reference sequence). The CDR3 runs 16 residues. CDR3 protein: CASSPAGVQGRYEQYF. The CDR3 DNA sequence: TGTGCCAGCAGCCCCGCCGGGGTACAGGGGCGTTACGAGCAGTACTTC.

The V gene is TRBV12-3 or TRBV12-4, the J gene TRBJ1-2, with D possibly TRBD1 on 6 matching bases. The CDR3 spans 13 residues. V dropped 4 bases and J dropped 6 bases, with 12 bases sitting between them. CDR3 sequence: CASSWEDSDGYTF. The CDR3, as DNA: TGTGCCAGCAGTTGGGAGGACAGCGATGGCTACACCTTC.

In its sample, this clonotype was seen a few times. The V gene is TRBV7-2, the J gene TRBJ2-7; 9 bases map to TRBD1. Per the germline V gene, CDR1 is SGHTA and CDR2 is FQGNSA. J lost 5 bases, V lost 5 bases, and 13 bases had no gene match. This CDR3 has 16 amino acids. This chain's CDR3 is CASSPDRDRARHEQYF. The CDR3 DNA sequence: TGTGCCAGCAGCCCGGACCGGGACAGGGCTCGCCACGAGCAGTACTTC.

The chain carries TRBV20-1 and TRBJ1-2, with D unresolved. The CDR3 spans 12 residues. The germline V gene encodes CDR1 DFQATT and CDR2 SNEGSKA (reference sequence). The CDR3 sequence is CRARNTNYGYTF. Here the CDR3 DNA reads TGCAGGGCACGTAACACAAACTATGGCTACACCTTC.

This clonotype came up a few times. This rearrangement joins TRBV7-2 to TRBJ2-1; 10 bases agree with TRBD1. Germline V lookup: CDR1 SGHTA, CDR2 FQGNSA. Unmatched junction bases numbered 6, after V lost 4 bases and J lost 6 bases. The CDR3 has 15 amino acids. The DNA for the CDR3 is TGTGCCAGCAGCTCCGGGACAGGGGTCGTCAATGAGCAGTTCTTC. Its protein product is CASSSGTGVVNEQFF.